The 24 T cell receptor beta chains presented below share a single source sample, sequenced in a study of neurological immune-mediated disorders. MiXCR, run by TCRdb on the 5' RACE reads, gives a single entry per CDR3 protein. The table shows 30,000 to 45,000 distinct CDR3 sequences, with approximately 10% occurring only once. Input material: CD4+ T cells from blood. The source is a woman aged 30 to 39 with HTLV-1-associated myelopathy (HAM/TSP).

The sample holds many counts of this clonotype. The chain joins TRBV6-1 to TRBJ1-3; possibly TRBD1 for D (5 bases). Germline-derived CDR1 and CDR2 are MNHNS and SASEGT. The V gene lost 4 bases and the J gene lost 2 bases, with 12 bases spanning the gap. This CDR3 is 15 amino acids long. The CDR3: CASSAGKVTGNTIYF. As DNA, the CDR3 is TGTGCCAGCAGTGCAGGGAAGGTGACTGGAAACACCATATATTTT.

There are many counts of this clonotype. The chain couples TRBV5-1 to TRBJ2-7; D call uncertain. CDR1 and CDR2 from the germline V gene are SGHRS and YFSETQ. Trimming shortened V by 4 bases and J by 3 bases, and 14 bases separated the two germline ends. This CDR3 region has 14 residues. This CDR3 reads CASSQEGVIYEQYF. The CDR3 DNA reads TGCGCCAGCAGCCAAGAAGGCGTCATCTACGAGCAGTACTTC.

This clonotype was observed many times. The chain couples TRBV7-8 to TRBJ2-7, with D perhaps TRBD1 (6 bases). The germline V and J ends were trimmed by 5 bases and 3 bases, with 14 bases remaining between them. The CDR3 covers 14 residues. CDR1 is SGHVS and CDR2 is FQNEAQ in the germline V gene. CDR3 amino acids: CASSTRGHLYEQYF. The CDR3 DNA reads as TGTGCCAGCAGCACTCGGGGACACCTCTACGAGCAGTACTTC.

This clonotype came up many times. V usage is TRBV5-6 and J usage is TRBJ2-4; the D is unclear. The CDR3 is 18 amino acids. Trimming removed 4 bases at V and 0 bases at J, with 20 bases between. Germline values: CDR1 SGHDT, CDR2 YYEEEE. In DNA form, the CDR3 reads TGTGCCAGCAGCACCGGGTTAAGACTTCCTTTAGCCAAAAACATTCAGTACTTC. Amino acids: CASSTGLRLPLAKNIQYF. Full variable domain (outside the CDR3, taken from reference TRBV5-6 and TRBJ2-4): DAGVTQSPTHLIKTRGQQVTLRCSPKSGHDTVSWYQQALGQGPQFIFQYYEEEERQRGNFPDRFSGHQFPNYSSELNVNALLLGDSALYLCASSTGLRLPLAKNIQYFGAGTRLSVL.

This clonotype was observed a handful of times. The chain links TRBV30 to TRBJ1-3; D ambiguous. V gave up 6 bases and J gave up 0 bases, with 9 bases separating them. The CDR3 contains 13 residues. CDR1 is GTSNPN, CDR2 SVGIG, per germline (reference sequence). CDR3 sequence (DNA): TGTGCCTGTGAGTTGACCTCTGGAAACACCATATATTTT. Its protein product is CACELTSGNTIYF. Together with reference TRBV30 and TRBJ1-3, the CDR3 gives the full variable domain: SQTIHQWPATLVQPVGSPLSLECTVEGTSNPNLYWYRQAAGRGLQLLFYSVGIGQISSEVPQNLSASRPQDRQFILSSKKLLLSDSGFYLCACELTSGNTIYFGEGSWLTVV.

In this sample, this clonotype turned up many times. The gene calls are TRBV6-2 or TRBV6-3 and TRBJ2-7, with 14 positions matching TRBD2. The CDR3 extends over 15 amino acids. With 8 bases clipped from V and 3 bases from J, the junction kept 6 bases outside the gene matches. Germline values: CDR1 MNHEY, CDR2 SVGEGT. CDR3 loop: CASSSGLAGVYEQYF. The CDR3 nucleotides are TGTGCCAGCTCATCGGGACTAGCGGGGGTCTACGAGCAGTACTTC.

Many counts were recorded for this clonotype. The gene calls are TRBV5-1 and TRBJ1-2, with 9 nucleotides matching TRBD1. The length of the CDR3 is 14 residues. With V trimmed by 3 bases and J by 3 bases, 3 bases remained unmatched. Germline CDR1 and CDR2: SGHRS and YFSETQ. In nucleotides, the CDR3 is TGCGCCAGCAGCTGGGACAGGGCCGACTATGGCTACACCTTC. Its protein is CASSWDRADYGYTF.

In this sample, this clonotype turned up many times. This chain links TRBV20-1 with TRBJ2-2; D is perhaps TRBD2 (5 bases). This CDR3 spans 15 amino acids. V shed 1 base and J shed 1 base, with 10 bases lying between them. Germline assignment: CDR1 DFQATT and CDR2 SNEGSKA (reference sequence). The CDR3 is CSARVGRKNTGELFF. The CDR3, as DNA: TGCAGTGCTAGAGTGGGGAGAAAGAACACCGGGGAGCTGTTTTTT.

This clonotype was detected many times. V gene TRBV10-3 combines with J gene TRBJ2-1; maybe TRBD2 (6 bases). The CDR3 is 14 residues long. Germline V gene lookup returns CDR1 ENHRY and CDR2 SYGVKD. V was shortened by 4 bases and J by 4 bases, with 11 bases between the two germline ends. DNA of the CDR3: TGTGCCATCAGTGTGGACGGGGGTTACAATGAGCAGTTCTTC. It translates to CAISVDGGYNEQFF.

This clonotype was picked up many times. The chain has TRBV29-1 and TRBJ1-3; possible D gene TRBD1, 6 bases. Germline loops: CDR1 SQVTM, CDR2 ANQGSEA. The CDR3 runs to 14 residues. V lost 6 bases and J 0 bases, leaving 12 bases between the germline ends. This chain's CDR3 is CSVGQSLSGNTIYF. The CDR3 region has the DNA TGCAGCGTAGGACAGAGCCTCTCTGGAAACACCATATATTTT.

There are a few counts of this clonotype. V and J are TRBV20-1 and TRBJ2-7, with TRBD2 matching 10 bases. Germline loops: CDR1 DFQATT, CDR2 SNEGSKA (reference sequence). Unmatched junction bases numbered 5, after V lost 5 bases and J lost 4 bases. This CDR3 is built from 13 residues. The CDR3, as DNA: TGCAGTGCTTCCCCGGGACTAGCGTACGAGCAGTACTTC. Translating gives CSASPGLAYEQYF.

This clonotype has at least ten counts. This chain connects TRBV10-3 to TRBJ2-5; 10 bases match TRBD1. This CDR3 is 16 amino acids long. Germline CDR1 and CDR2: ENHRY and SYGVKD. V trimming: 3 bases; J trimming: 3 bases; junction bases outside the gene matches: 7. The CDR3 coding sequence is TGTGCCATCAGTGATACGGGACAGGGGCAAAAAGAGACCCAGTACTTC. Encoded protein: CAISDTGQGQKETQYF.

The chain employs TRBV7-2 and TRBJ2-3; 9 bases align to TRBD2. Unmatched junction bases numbered 8, after V lost 5 bases and J lost 5 bases. Germline lookup yields CDR1 SGHTA and CDR2 FQGNSA. The CDR3 contains 15 residues. In DNA, the CDR3 is TGTGCCAGCAGCCTAGGGGCGGGGGGGCTAGATACGCAGTATTTT. Translated: CASSLGAGGLDTQYF.

This clonotype appeared many times. V usage is TRBV20-1 and J usage is TRBJ2-3; 8 nucleotides align to TRBD2. The germline gives CDR1 DFQATT, CDR2 SNEGSKA (reference sequence). V lost 6 bases and J lost 2; bases outside the gene matches: 10. The CDR3 runs 15 residues. The CDR3 protein is CSAFPGGYHTDTQYF. The CDR3 coding sequence is TGCAGTGCCTTTCCGGGGGGGTACCACACAGATACGCAGTATTTT.

The rearrangement uses TRBV5-1 and TRBJ1-2, with 7 bases matching TRBD1. The CDR3 length is 14 residues. Unmatched junction bases numbered 6, after V lost 4 bases and J lost 3 bases. The germline V gene encodes CDR1 SGHRS and CDR2 YFSETQ. The CDR3 region is CASSQDREDYGYTF. The CDR3 DNA sequence: TGCGCCAGCAGCCAAGACAGGGAGGACTATGGCTACACCTTC.

This clonotype showed up many times. The chain uses TRBV10-1 and TRBJ2-1, with TRBD2 matching over 10 bases. J lost 8 bases, V lost 6 bases, and 16 bases had no gene match. Germline values: CDR1 WNHNN, CDR2 SYGVQD (reference sequence). This CDR3 has 17 residues. As DNA, the CDR3 is TGCGCCAGCAGCCAGAGAGGGACAGCCGGGACTAGCGATGAGCAGTTCTTC. Residues: CASSQRGTAGTSDEQFF.

Concerning this clonotype: A much larger clone differs from this one at a single base, so this may be a read error. This sequence joins TRBV12-3 or TRBV12-4 and TRBJ1-3; 7 nucleotides line up with TRBD1. The CDR3 is made up of 14 amino acids. The ends lost 9 bases at V and 0 bases at J; junction bases unmatched: 5. The CDR3 sequence is CASRDRISGNTIYF. DNA for the CDR3: TGTGCCAGTAGGGACAGAATCTCTGGAAACACCATATATTTT.

This clonotype was detected ten times or more. This chain links TRBV25-1 with TRBJ1-4, with 10 bases fitting TRBD1. J was trimmed by 6 bases and V by 1 base; bases with no gene match: 5. In germline, CDR1 is MGHDK, CDR2 SYGVNS. The CDR3 is made up of 16 amino acids. The CDR3 DNA sequence: TGTGCCAGCAGTGAATGGGCCGGGACAGGGGATGAAAAACTGTTTTTT. Translated: CASSEWAGTGDEKLFF.

This clonotype has just a few counts. The chain couples TRBV3-1 to TRBJ1-1; a possible D gene is TRBD1 (5 bases). The CDR3 is 15 amino acids. V gave up 3 bases and J gave up 0 bases, with 11 bases separating them. The germline gives CDR1 LGHDT, CDR2 YNNKEL (reference sequence). The CDR3 reads CASSQFGALNTEAFF. The DNA for the CDR3 is TGTGCCAGCAGCCAGTTCGGGGCCTTGAACACTGAAGCTTTCTTT.

This clonotype was seen ten or more times. The gene calls are TRBV10-3 and TRBJ1-2; a possible D gene is TRBD1 (5 bases). CDR1 is ENHRY and CDR2 is SYGVKD in the germline V gene. V was cut by 4 bases and J by 8 bases, with 14 bases left in between. The CDR3 spans 13 residues. The CDR3 is CAISGNGDGGYTF. For the CDR3, the DNA is TGTGCCATCAGTGGAAACGGGGACGGCGGCTACACCTTC.

This clonotype was counted at least ten times. This chain connects TRBV7-9 to TRBJ1-2, with TRBD1 identical over 10 bases. CDR1 SEHNR and CDR2 FQNEAQ come from the germline V gene (reference sequence). V lost 0 bases and J lost 8; bases outside the gene matches: 3. The CDR3 is 14 residues long. CDR3: CASSLATGGDGYTF. The CDR3 nucleotides read TGTGCCAGCAGCTTAGCGACAGGGGGCGACGGCTACACCTTC.

The sample holds many counts of this clonotype. The CDR3 DNA sequence: TGTGCCAGCAGTTACTTAAGGACAGGGGGCCGGGAAGCTTTCTTT. This codes for CASSYLRTGGREAFF. This chain connects TRBV6-5 to TRBJ1-1; 11 bases are a match to TRBD1. J was trimmed by 8 bases and V by 1 base; bases with no gene match: 6. Germline V gene sequence: CDR1 MNHEY, CDR2 SVGAGI. This CDR3 has 15 amino acids.

This clonotype appeared a few times. The chain recombines TRBV19 with TRBJ1-5; D possibly corresponds to TRBD1 (5 bases). Trimming took 5 bases from V and 7 from J, leaving 18 bases between them. The CDR3 runs to 15 residues. Germline V gene sequence: CDR1 LNHDA, CDR2 SQIVND (reference sequence). CDR3 loop: CASSLSGISEQPQHF. The CDR3 coding sequence is TGTGCCAGTAGTCTCTCAGGGATTTCAGAACAGCCCCAGCATTTT.

Ten or more counts support this clonotype. This chain links TRBV30 with TRBJ2-7, with D possibly TRBD1 on 6 matching bases. V was shortened by 0 bases and J by 7 bases, with 13 bases between the two germline ends. This CDR3 has 13 amino acids. The V gene's germline CDR1 is GTSNPN and CDR2 SVGIG (reference sequence). The CDR3 bases are TGTGCCTGGAGTGTACATGAGCAGGGGGAGCAGTACTTC. This codes for CAWSVHEQGEQYF.